One sample yielded the 7 T cell receptor delta chains listed below, sequenced in a study of gamma-delta chains in newborns, infants, children (dated by TCRdb to the late 2010s). Sequenced using an Illumina MiSeq. TCRdb reprocessed the public data with the CATT caller; entries with the same nucleotide sequence were combined afterwards. A total of fewer than 15,000 delta-chain clones appear in this sample, roughly 7% of them only once. About 20% of the sample goes to the ten largest clones. Sequencing was carried out using blood. These receptors all stem from a child who was a newborn, infant or young child, either healthy, febrile or measles-vaccinated (not recorded which).

On this clone: The same CDR3 also results from other DNA sequences found in this sample. The J gene is TRDJ3, the V gene TRDV2; 9 bases map to TRDD3. This CDR3 is built from 17 residues. The germline V gene encodes CDR1 GEAIGNYY and CDR2 EKD. Trimming at V came to 3 bases and at J to 0 bases, leaving 2 bases not matched to a gene. CDR3 residues: CACDYGGYSWDTRQMFF. CDR3 sequence (DNA): TGTGCCTGTGACTATGGGGGATACTCCTGGGACACCCGACAGATGTTTTTC.

This clone came up a few times. This chain connects TRDV2 to TRDJ3, with 13 nucleotides matching TRDD3. V trimming: 0 bases; J trimming: 0 bases; junction bases outside the gene matches: 7. Per the germline V gene, CDR1 is GEAIGNYY and CDR2 is EKD. This CDR3 region has 21 residues. This chain's CDR3 is CACDTSDNWGIRSWDTRQMFF. CDR3 bases: TGTGCCTGTGACACCTCCGACAACTGGGGGATACGCTCCTGGGACACCCGACAGATGTTTTTC.

With regard to this clone: Other DNA sequences within the sample encode an identical CDR3. J is TRDJ3 and V is TRDV2; 13 nucleotides match TRDD3. There are 21 residues in the CDR3. The V and J ends lost 0 bases and 0 bases, in that order; junction bases with no gene match: 7. The germline gives CDR1 GEAIGNYY, CDR2 EKD. CDR3 loop: CACDTVLGDTFRSWDTRQMFF. The CDR3 bases are TGTGCCTGTGACACCGTACTGGGGGATACGTTTCGCTCCTGGGACACCCGACAGATGTTTTTC.

This clone has more than one count but fewer than ten. It may be a read error: a sequence one base away is much more abundant. This rearrangement joins TRDV2 to TRDJ3; D might be TRDD3 (6 bases). Germline V gives CDR1 GEAIGNYY, CDR2 EKD. This CDR3 contains 18 residues. Written as DNA, the CDR3 is TGTGCCTGTGACACCTGGGGGCCGAGCTCCTGGGACACCCGACAGGTGTTTTTC. Its protein is CACDTWGPSSWDTRQVFF.

The chain joins TRDV2 to TRDJ3, with D perhaps TRDD3 (6 bases). The CDR3 totals 17 residues. The V gene's germline CDR1 is GEAIGNYY and CDR2 EKD. V lost 3 bases to trimming and J lost 4 bases, with 15 bases between them. The CDR3 is CACDALGDFWDTRQMFF. The CDR3 region has the DNA TGTGCCTGTGACGCACTGGGAGATTTTTGGGACACCCGACAGATGTTTTTC.

In this sample, this clone turned up a few times. The V gene is TRDV1, the J gene TRDJ1, with 10 bases that match TRDD3. The CDR3 loop spans 19 amino acids. Germline V CDR1 and CDR2: TSWWSYY, QGS. The junction had 10 bases not matched to a gene; V was cut back by 0 bases and J by 0 bases. The CDR3 DNA reads as TGTGCTCTTGGGGAACTCAGGTCTCTTACTGGGGGATACACCGATAAACTCATCTTT. Protein product: CALGELRSLTGGYTDKLIF.

This clone was observed a handful of times. TCRdb's protein for this DNA is that of a much larger clone and differs from the translation at residue 5, likely a read error; the protein shown is the DNA translation. The J gene is TRDJ3, the V gene TRDV2; 8 nucleotides agree with TRDD3. V lost 3 bases to trimming and J lost 0 bases; unmatched junction nucleotides: 6. This CDR3 is built from 18 residues. CDR1 and CDR2 from the germline V gene are GEAIGNYY and EKD. In DNA, the CDR3 is TGTGCCTGTGACGCACTGGGGGGGAGCTCCTGGGACACCCGACAGATGTTTTTC. Protein: CACDALGGSSWDTRQMFF.